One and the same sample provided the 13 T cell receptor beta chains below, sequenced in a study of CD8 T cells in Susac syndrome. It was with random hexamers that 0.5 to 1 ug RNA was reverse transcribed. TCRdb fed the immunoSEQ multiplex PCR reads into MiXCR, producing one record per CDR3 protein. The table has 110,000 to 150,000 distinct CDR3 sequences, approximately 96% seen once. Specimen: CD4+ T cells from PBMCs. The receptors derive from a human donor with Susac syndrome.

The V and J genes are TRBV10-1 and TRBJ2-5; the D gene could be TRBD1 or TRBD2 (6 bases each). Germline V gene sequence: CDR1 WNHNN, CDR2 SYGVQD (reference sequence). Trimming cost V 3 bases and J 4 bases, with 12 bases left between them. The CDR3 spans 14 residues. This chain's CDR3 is CASSDLEGGETQYF. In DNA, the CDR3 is TGCGCCAGCAGTGACCTGGAGGGGGGAGAGACCCAGTACTTC.

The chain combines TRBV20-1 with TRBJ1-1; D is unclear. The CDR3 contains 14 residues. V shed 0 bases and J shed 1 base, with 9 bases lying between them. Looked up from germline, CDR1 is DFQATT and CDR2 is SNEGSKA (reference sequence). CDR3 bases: TGCAGTGCTAGAGATCTGGCGGGGAACACTGAAGCTTTCTTT. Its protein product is CSARDLAGNTEAFF.

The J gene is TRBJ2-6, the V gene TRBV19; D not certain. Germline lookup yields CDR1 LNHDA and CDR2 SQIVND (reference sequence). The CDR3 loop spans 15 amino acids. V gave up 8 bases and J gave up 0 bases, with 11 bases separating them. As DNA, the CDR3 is TGTGCCAGTCGCTATCAGGTCTCTGGGGCCAACGTCCTGACTTTC. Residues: CASRYQVSGANVLTF.

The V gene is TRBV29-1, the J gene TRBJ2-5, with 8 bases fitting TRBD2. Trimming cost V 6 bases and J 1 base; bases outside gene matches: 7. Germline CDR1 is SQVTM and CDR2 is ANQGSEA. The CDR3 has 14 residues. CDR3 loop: CSVASGSTQETQYF. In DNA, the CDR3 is TGCAGCGTCGCGAGCGGGAGCACCCAAGAGACCCAGTACTTC.

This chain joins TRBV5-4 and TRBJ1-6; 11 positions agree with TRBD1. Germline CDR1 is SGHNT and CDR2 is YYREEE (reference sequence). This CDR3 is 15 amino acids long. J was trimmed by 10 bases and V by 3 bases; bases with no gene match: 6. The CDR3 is CASSSTGTGGSPLHF. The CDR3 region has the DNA TGTGCCAGCAGCTCAACCGGGACAGGGGGATCACCCCTCCACTTT.

CDR3 DNA: TGTGCCAGCAGCTTAACGGTCCAGAAAGAGACCCAGTACTTC. This sequence encodes CASSLTVQKETQYF. The chain is built from TRBV11-2 and TRBJ2-5, with D unresolved. Germline CDR1 is SGHAT and CDR2 is FQNNGV. This CDR3 is 14 amino acids long. Trimming took 2 bases from V and 3 from J, leaving 10 bases between them.

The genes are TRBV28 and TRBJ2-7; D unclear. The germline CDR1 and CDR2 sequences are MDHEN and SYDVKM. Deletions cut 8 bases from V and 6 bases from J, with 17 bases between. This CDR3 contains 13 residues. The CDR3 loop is CASVPGQVGEQYF. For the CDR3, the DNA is TGTGCCAGCGTCCCCGGCCAGGTAGGCGAGCAGTACTTC.

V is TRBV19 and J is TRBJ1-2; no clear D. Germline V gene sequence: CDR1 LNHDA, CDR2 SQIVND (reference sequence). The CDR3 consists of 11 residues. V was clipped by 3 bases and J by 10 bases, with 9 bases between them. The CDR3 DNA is TGTGCCAGTAGTATGCGGGAGATCTACACCTTC. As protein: CASSMREIYTF.

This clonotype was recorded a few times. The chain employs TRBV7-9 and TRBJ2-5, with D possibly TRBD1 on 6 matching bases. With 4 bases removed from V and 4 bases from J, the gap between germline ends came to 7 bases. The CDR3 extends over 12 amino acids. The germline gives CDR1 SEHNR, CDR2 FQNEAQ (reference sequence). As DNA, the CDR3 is TGTGCCAGCAGCTCCAGGGGAGAGACCCAGTACTTC. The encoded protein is CASSSRGETQYF.

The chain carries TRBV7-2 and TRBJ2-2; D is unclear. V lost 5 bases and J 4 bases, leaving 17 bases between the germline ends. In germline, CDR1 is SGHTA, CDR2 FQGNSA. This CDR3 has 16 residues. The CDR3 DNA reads TGTGCCAGCAGCCTAGGACCGCTAGGTCCCACCGGGGAGCTGTTTTTT. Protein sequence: CASSLGPLGPTGELFF.

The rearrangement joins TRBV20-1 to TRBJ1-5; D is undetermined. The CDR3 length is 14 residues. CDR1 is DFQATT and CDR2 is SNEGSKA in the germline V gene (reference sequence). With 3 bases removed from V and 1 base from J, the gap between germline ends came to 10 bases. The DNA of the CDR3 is TGCAGTGCTAGTGAGATGATAAGCAATCAGCCCCAGCATTTT. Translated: CSASEMISNQPQHF.

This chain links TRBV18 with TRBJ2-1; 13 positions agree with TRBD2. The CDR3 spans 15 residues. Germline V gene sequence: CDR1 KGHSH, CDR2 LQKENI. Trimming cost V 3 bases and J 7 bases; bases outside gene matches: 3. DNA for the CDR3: TGTGCCAGCTCACCCGGGACTAGCGGGATAAATGAGCAGTTCTTC. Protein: CASSPGTSGINEQFF.

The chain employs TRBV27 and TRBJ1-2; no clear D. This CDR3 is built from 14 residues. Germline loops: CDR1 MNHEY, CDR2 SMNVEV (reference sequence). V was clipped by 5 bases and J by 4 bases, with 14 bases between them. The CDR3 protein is CASSRLGSSYGYTF. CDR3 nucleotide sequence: TGTGCCAGCAGTCGCCTGGGGAGCAGCTATGGCTACACCTTC.